The clone carrying this T cell receptor (beta chain) came up many times. Its target is unknown. The sample is drawn from a study of T cells in Graves' hyperthyroidism and ophthalmopathy. Germline CDR1 is SGHRS and CDR2 is YFSETQ. This CDR3 is built from 15 residues. Trimming removed 2 bases from V and 4 bases from J; junction bases left unmatched: 7. What was amplified from RNA transcripts were TCR beta CDR3 regions. The TCR CDR3 was amplified in a first-round RT-PCR using the HTBI primer set. TCRdb re-called the multiplex PCR reads with MiXCR, one entry per CDR3 protein. The sample yields 90,000 to 120,000 distinct CDR3 sequences, around a sixth seen once. Diagnostic decisions used clinical symptoms, serum thyroxine and TRAb, thyroid ultrasound and orbital computed tomography. Study results and caveats: Most thyroid clonotypes expanded above 0.001 were also detected in blood.

The gene calls are TRBV5-1 and TRBJ2-3; 7 bases are a match to TRBD1. This sequence originates from a woman aged 50 to 65 with Graves' hyperthyroidism. The sample consisted of blood. CDR3 sequence reads: CASSLQGQGADTQYF. The CDR3 DNA is TGCGCCAGCAGCTTACAGGGTCAGGGGGCAGATACGCAGTATTTT.